This T cell receptor (beta chain) was recorded in a study of regulatory T cells in long-lasting Graves disease. Findings of the study overall: Newly diagnosed patients had higher TCR diversity than persistent Graves' patients did.

HTBI primers from iRepertoire and Arm-PCR of CDR3 regions yielded the TCR beta libraries. Each CDR3 protein is one row after TCRdb ran MiXCR on the multiplex PCR reads. Found here are 300,000 to 350,000 distinct CDR3 sequences, roughly a fifth of them singletons; the top ten hold less than 30%. Stated time point: persistent/refractory GD, antithyroid drugs over 5 years with positive TRAb. The TCR library was made from RNA extracted from PBMCs. An endocrinology department located in Xi'an, China, was where the patients came from. This clonotype was counted a few times. Antigen specificity is unknown. Germline lookup yields CDR1 SEHNR and CDR2 FQNEAQ (reference sequence). Trimming cost V 5 bases and J 3 bases, with 23 bases left between them. CDR3 length equals 17 residues.

The material sequenced was peripheral blood mononuclear cells (PBMCs), taken when the disease was refractory, from a patient treated with antithyroid drugs. The clonotype originates from a female donor with Graves disease. This chain uses TRBV7-9 with TRBJ2-7; D may be TRBD1 (5 bases). CDR3 bases: TGTGCCAGCAGCCCACACCCTGGCGCAGGGAAAATCTACGAGCAGTACTTC. Amino acids: CASSPHPGAGKIYEQYF. The complete variable domain, with remaining parts taken from reference TRBV7-9 and TRBJ2-7, reads DTGVSQNPRHKITKRGQNVTFRCDPISEHNRLYWYRQTLGQGPEFLTYFQNEAQLEKSRLLSDRFSAERPKGSFSTLEIQRTEQGDSAMYLCASSPHPGAGKIYEQYFGPGTRLTVT.